The 29 T cell receptor beta chains in this list originate from one sample, sequenced in a study of T cells in Graves' hyperthyroidism and ophthalmopathy. What was amplified from RNA transcripts were TCR beta CDR3 regions. In the first-round RT-PCR of the TCR CDR3, the HTBI primer set was used. TCRdb fed the multiplex PCR reads into MiXCR, producing one record per CDR3 protein. The sample carries nearly 250,000 distinct CDR3 sequences, approximately 24% recorded once. Specimen: blood. These receptors all stem from a woman in her 40s with Graves' ophthalmopathy.

The CDR3 nucleotides are TGTGCCAGCAGTTCGCCGGGGTGGGGGGGACAACAAGAGACCCAGTACTTC. This translates into CASSSPGWGGQQETQYF. V gene TRBV28 combines with J gene TRBJ2-5, with D possibly TRBD2 on 7 matching bases. Trimming stripped 4 bases from V and 2 bases from J, with 20 bases between. This CDR3 has 17 residues. The germline gives CDR1 MDHEN, CDR2 SYDVKM.

This clonotype was recorded a few times. This chain connects TRBV6-2 or TRBV6-3 to TRBJ2-1; the match to TRBD2 covers 11 bases. V was pared by 7 bases and J by 7 bases, with 9 bases of the junction left unmatched. Germline CDR1 MNHEY, CDR2 SVGEGT. CDR3 length: 15 residues. CDR3 loop: CASTLAGALWNEQFF. CDR3 bases: TGTGCCAGCACACTAGCGGGAGCCCTTTGGAATGAGCAGTTCTTC.

This clonotype was detected many times. The chain carries TRBV11-2 and TRBJ2-7, with D possibly being TRBD1 or TRBD2 (7 bases each). Between the trimmed V and J ends, which lost 5 bases and 4 bases, there was a span of 24 bases. The CDR3 sequence is 17 residues long. The germline V gene encodes CDR1 SGHAT and CDR2 FQNNGV. In DNA, the CDR3 is TGTGCCAGCAGCACGGGGGGTGTAGGAGGGGGCATTTACGAGCAGTACTTC. Translated: CASSTGGVGGGIYEQYF.

The sample holds many counts of this clonotype. The chain uses TRBV5-1 and TRBJ1-5; tentatively, D is TRBD1 (5 bases). The V end was cut by 0 bases, the J end by 3 bases, with 10 bases between. The CDR3 length is 15 residues. Germline CDR1 is SGHRS and CDR2 is YFSETQ. The CDR3 sequence is CASSLVSGNNQPQHF. The CDR3 nucleotides are TGCGCCAGCAGCTTGGTGTCAGGGAACAATCAGCCCCAGCATTTT.

This clonotype occurred many times. The rearrangement uses TRBV19 and TRBJ2-2; 7 bases are a match to TRBD2. Trimming cost V 5 bases and J 4 bases; bases outside gene matches: 4. From germline, CDR1 is LNHDA and CDR2 SQIVND (reference sequence). The CDR3 runs 14 residues. CDR3 sequence reads: CASSSSGLTGELFF. The CDR3 DNA follows: TGTGCCAGTAGTTCTAGCGGCCTCACCGGGGAGCTGTTTTTT.

This clonotype was counted many times. This chain joins TRBV5-1 and TRBJ2-7; D is uncertain. Trimming took 4 bases from V and 7 from J, leaving 12 bases between them. The CDR3 length is 12 residues. The germline gives CDR1 SGHRS, CDR2 YFSETQ. CDR3 residues: CASSQAIGEQYF. CDR3 bases: TGCGCCAGCAGCCAGGCGATAGGGGAGCAGTACTTC. Full variable domain (missing parts from reference TRBV5-1 and TRBJ2-7): KAGVTQTPRYLIKTRGQQVTLSCSPISGHRSVSWYQQTPGQGLQFLFEYFSETQRNKGNFPGRFSGRQFSNSRSEMNVSTLELGDSALYLCASSQAIGEQYFGPGTRLTVT.

This clonotype was found many times. The chain is built from TRBV9 and TRBJ2-5; D is undetermined. The germline V and J ends were trimmed by 3 bases and 5 bases, with 8 bases remaining between them. CDR3 size: 12 residues. From germline, CDR1 is SGDLS and CDR2 YYNGEE. The CDR3 is CASSDQVETQYF. CDR3 in DNA: TGTGCCAGCAGCGACCAGGTGGAGACCCAGTACTTC.

The rearrangement joins TRBV2 to TRBJ1-2; 9 bases align to TRBD1. Germline loops: CDR1 SNHLY, CDR2 FYNNEI. J was trimmed by 6 bases and V by 4 bases; bases with no gene match: 3. The CDR3 sequence is 13 residues long. CDR3 coding DNA: TGTGCCAGCAGTGTGTGGACAGGGGATGGCTACACCTTC. Encoded protein: CASSVWTGDGYTF.

Many counts were recorded for this clonotype. This chain uses TRBV6-5 with TRBJ1-1; D may be TRBD1 (6 bases). Between the trimmed V and J ends, which lost 0 bases and 7 bases, there was a span of 21 bases. This CDR3 comprises 17 residues. In germline, CDR1 is MNHEY, CDR2 SVGAGI. The CDR3 here is CASSYSWVRGQQVEAFF. The CDR3 region has the DNA TGTGCCAGCAGTTACTCGTGGGTTAGGGGACAACAAGTTGAAGCTTTCTTT.

In this sample, this clonotype turned up many times. The chain has TRBV12-3 or TRBV12-4 and TRBJ1-2, with D unresolved. Trimming shortened V by 5 bases and J by 4 bases, and 20 bases separated the two germline ends. This CDR3 is 16 amino acids long. The DNA of the CDR3 is TGTGCCAGCAGTCCCGCCTACCTCGGGAATGTCTATGGCTACACCTTC. Residues: CASSPAYLGNVYGYTF.

This clonotype was counted ten times or more. The rearrangement joins TRBV9 to TRBJ2-5; 9 bases fit TRBD1. V lost 3 bases to trimming and J lost 5 bases; unmatched junction nucleotides: 8. Germline V gene lookup returns CDR1 SGDLS and CDR2 YYNGEE. CDR3 length: 15 amino acids. The CDR3 loop reads CASSELTGGMETQYF. CDR3 coding DNA: TGTGCCAGCAGCGAATTGACAGGGGGGATGGAGACCCAGTACTTC.

In its sample, this clonotype was seen many times. The chain is built from TRBV12-3 or TRBV12-4 and TRBJ2-7, with TRBD2 identical over 7 bases. The J segment lost 5 bases and the V segment lost 4 bases, leaving 8 bases of the junction unmatched. The CDR3 consists of 14 residues. The chain's CDR3 is CASSYGTGGNEQYF. CDR3 sequence (DNA): TGTGCCAGCAGTTATGGGACGGGAGGTAACGAGCAGTACTTC.

This clonotype was picked up many times. The chain links TRBV28 to TRBJ2-2; 7 bases align to TRBD1. CDR1 MDHEN and CDR2 SYDVKM come from the germline V gene. Germline trimming cut 5 bases from V and 6 bases from J; bases unmatched to any gene: 3. The CDR3 length is 13 residues. The CDR3 DNA follows: TGTGCCAGCAGTAGACAGGGTCCCGGGGAGCTGTTTTTT. Translating gives CASSRQGPGELFF.

This clonotype occurred many times. This chain uses TRBV14 with TRBJ2-5; D is ambiguous. This CDR3 region has 16 residues. Germline V gene data show CDR1 as SGHDN and CDR2 as FVKESK. Trimming cost V 1 base and J 5 bases, with 17 bases left between them. Here the CDR3 DNA reads TGTGCCAGCAGCCAAGGGCGGCGTCTCCTGGGGGAGACCCAGTACTTC. This gives the protein CASSQGRRLLGETQYF.

V usage is TRBV5-1 and J usage is TRBJ1-2; D remains unclear. CDR1 is SGHRS and CDR2 is YFSETQ in the germline V gene. The CDR3 extends over 14 amino acids. The germline V and J ends were trimmed by 5 bases and 1 base, with 12 bases remaining between them. CDR3 DNA: TGCGCCAGCAGAGTGGACGGAGTTAACTATGGCTACACCTTC. Translating it yields CASRVDGVNYGYTF. Drawing the rest from reference TRBV5-1 and TRBJ1-2, the complete variable domain is KAGVTQTPRYLIKTRGQQVTLSCSPISGHRSVSWYQQTPGQGLQFLFEYFSETQRNKGNFPGRFSGRQFSNSRSEMNVSTLELGDSALYLCASRVDGVNYGYTFGSGTRLTVV.

This clonotype was seen once. This sequence joins TRBV7-2 and TRBJ2-7; the D gene is possibly TRBD1 (5 bases). The CDR3 contains 14 residues. Trimming removed 5 bases from V and 7 bases from J, with 18 bases in between. CDR1 is SGHTA and CDR2 is FQGNSA in the germline V gene. The CDR3 nucleotides are TGTGCCAGCAGCCTGTGGGGCCCCCCTCGAGAGCAGTACTTC. Its protein is CASSLWGPPREQYF.

This clonotype was seen many times. The chain combines TRBV6-1 with TRBJ1-1; D is undetermined. The CDR3 has 13 residues. Trimming took 6 bases from V and 4 from J, leaving 12 bases between them. Germline lookup yields CDR1 MNHNS and CDR2 SASEGT. CDR3 protein: CASRSPRLTEAFF. DNA for the CDR3: TGTGCCAGCAGGTCCCCTCGGCTCACTGAAGCTTTCTTT.

This chain joins TRBV12-3 or TRBV12-4 and TRBJ1-3; D uncertain. Trimming left V 3 bases short and J 2 bases short, with 5 bases between. The CDR3 extends over 13 amino acids. The CDR3 reads CASSLGAGNTIYF. The CDR3 bases are TGTGCCAGCAGTTTGGGAGCTGGAAACACCATATATTTT.

This clonotype has a count of ten or more. This sequence joins TRBV10-3 and TRBJ2-5, with D possibly being TRBD1 (6 bases). CDR1 and CDR2 (germline): ENHRY, SYGVKD. The CDR3 contains 15 residues. Trimming removed 7 bases at V and 4 bases at J, with 19 bases between. The CDR3 region is CAINQQGQGGETQYF. CDR3 coding DNA: TGTGCCATCAACCAACAGGGTCAGGGTGGAGAGACCCAGTACTTC.

As for this clonotype: One junction end does not reproduce the germline sequence, and a read error may be involved. The genes are TRBV11-2 and TRBJ1-6; the D is unclear. CDR1 is SGHAT and CDR2 is FQNNGV in the germline V gene. This CDR3 has 13 residues. CDR3 coding DNA: TGTGCCAGCAGTTTAGGGTTCCGCTCACCCCTCCACTTT. Translating it yields CASSLGFRSPLHF. The complete variable domain, with remaining parts taken from reference TRBV11-2 and TRBJ1-6, reads EAGVAQSPRYKIIEKRQSVAFWCNPISGHATLYWYQQILGQGPKLLIQFQNNGVVDDSQLPKDRFSAERLKGVDSTLKIQPAKLEDSAVYLCASSLGFRSPLHFGNGTRLTVT.

This clonotype showed up many times. The chain joins TRBV10-3 to TRBJ2-7; D is possibly TRBD2 (6 bases). Trimming pared 3 bases from V and 0 bases from J, leaving 15 bases between. Germline V gene data show CDR1 as ENHRY and CDR2 as SYGVKD. The CDR3 is 16 amino acids. The CDR3 sequence: CAISDPLRERSYEQYF. CDR3 bases: TGTGCCATCAGTGATCCCCTACGGGAGCGCTCCTACGAGCAGTACTTC.

This clonotype was seen ten or more times. V usage is TRBV29-1 and J usage is TRBJ2-2, with D tentatively TRBD1 or TRBD2 (5 bases each). Trimming removed 5 bases at V and 0 bases at J, with 13 bases between. Germline V CDR1 and CDR2: SQVTM, ANQGSEA. The CDR3 contains 15 residues. The CDR3 spells CSVRPGTTNTGELFF. The CDR3 nucleotides read TGCAGCGTTCGCCCCGGGACGACGAACACCGGGGAGCTGTTTTTT.

This chain joins TRBV6-2 or TRBV6-3 and TRBJ2-5; 7 bases agree with TRBD2. Germline V gene lookup returns CDR1 MNHEY and CDR2 SVGEGT. V was pared by 0 bases and J by 1 base, with 8 bases of the junction left unmatched. The CDR3 spans 17 residues. The CDR3 sequence is CASSYSWSSGPQETQYF. The CDR3 DNA reads as TGTGCCAGCAGTTACTCGTGGTCTAGCGGCCCCCAAGAGACCCAGTACTTC.

This clonotype was recorded at least ten times. The chain links TRBV12-3 or TRBV12-4 to TRBJ1-2; D is unresolved. Trimming shortened V by 3 bases and J by 7 bases, and 12 bases separated the two germline ends. The CDR3 is made up of 13 amino acids. The CDR3 bases are TGTGCCAGCAGTTTGCTGGGTCGGAGTGGCTACACCTTC. It yields the protein CASSLLGRSGYTF.

This clonotype was counted ten times or more. The chain links TRBV5-1 to TRBJ2-1; D not certain. Germline CDR1 reads SGHRS; CDR2 reads YFSETQ. V lost 0 bases to trimming and J lost 1 base, with 5 bases between them. This CDR3 comprises 14 residues. As DNA, the CDR3 is TGCGCCAGCAGCTTGGACAGTTCCTACAATGAGCAGTTCTTC. Translation: CASSLDSSYNEQFF.

This clonotype was seen repeatedly, ten times or more. The J gene is TRBJ1-3, the V gene TRBV6-1; D perhaps matches TRBD1 (5 bases). The length of the CDR3 is 14 residues. V was pared by 8 bases and J by 1 base, with 12 bases between. CDR1 MNHNS and CDR2 SASEGT come from the germline V gene. The CDR3 nucleotides are TGTGCCAGCCGTGGGGGAGAGTCTGGAAACACCATATATTTT. Protein: CASRGGESGNTIYF.

This clonotype was detected ten times or more. CDR3 in amino acids: CASSFERAHTGELFF. The CDR3 DNA is TGTGCCAGCAGTTTCGAGCGGGCCCACACCGGGGAGCTGTTTTTT. The V call is TRBV28, the J call TRBJ2-2; a weak D match, TRBD2 (6 bases). Germline lookup yields CDR1 MDHEN and CDR2 SYDVKM. V was trimmed by 3 bases and J by 3 bases, leaving 11 bases between them. This CDR3 is 15 amino acids long.

The sample holds many counts of this clonotype. J is TRBJ2-2 and V is TRBV7-9; no reliable D call. This CDR3 comprises 14 residues. V was trimmed by 8 bases and J by 4 bases, leaving 14 bases between them. CDR1 is SEHNR and CDR2 is FQNEAQ in the germline V gene (reference sequence). The CDR3 region is CASRLSLGTGELFF. CDR3 bases: TGTGCCAGCCGCCTGAGTCTCGGCACCGGGGAGCTGTTTTTT.

Many counts were recorded for this clonotype. The chain combines TRBV6-2 or TRBV6-3 with TRBJ1-1; tentative D call: TRBD1 (5 bases). Trimming took off 4 bases at V and 5 bases at J, with 11 bases between the two ends. CDR3 length: 13 amino acids. Germline V gene sequence: CDR1 MNHEY, CDR2 SVGEGT. The CDR3 nucleotides are TGTGCCAGCAGTTTGGGGGTTTGGACTGAAGCTTTCTTT. It encodes CASSLGVWTEAFF.